This T cell receptor (beta chain) comes out of a study of T-cell memory formation after mild COVID-19. TCRdb independently ran MiXCR on the 5' RACE reads; one entry per CDR3 protein. Seen here are around 150,000 distinct CDR3 sequences, roughly 31% observed once, and the top ten hold 12%. Material: PBMCs or a T cell subset sorted from them (not recorded which). This clonotype was sampled from an adult woman who had mild COVID-19 (a few samples of this study predate the infection). Cell type and time point are not known.

CDR3 sequence reads: CSAPRLAGASEQFF. As DNA, the CDR3 is TGCAGTGCTCCACGACTAGCGGGAGCGAGTGAGCAGTTCTTC. This sequence joins TRBV20-1 and TRBJ2-1, with 12 bases fitting TRBD2. Trimming removed 5 bases from V and 9 bases from J; junction bases left unmatched: 8. This CDR3 region has 14 residues. CDR1 DFQATT and CDR2 SNEGSKA come from the germline V gene (reference sequence).